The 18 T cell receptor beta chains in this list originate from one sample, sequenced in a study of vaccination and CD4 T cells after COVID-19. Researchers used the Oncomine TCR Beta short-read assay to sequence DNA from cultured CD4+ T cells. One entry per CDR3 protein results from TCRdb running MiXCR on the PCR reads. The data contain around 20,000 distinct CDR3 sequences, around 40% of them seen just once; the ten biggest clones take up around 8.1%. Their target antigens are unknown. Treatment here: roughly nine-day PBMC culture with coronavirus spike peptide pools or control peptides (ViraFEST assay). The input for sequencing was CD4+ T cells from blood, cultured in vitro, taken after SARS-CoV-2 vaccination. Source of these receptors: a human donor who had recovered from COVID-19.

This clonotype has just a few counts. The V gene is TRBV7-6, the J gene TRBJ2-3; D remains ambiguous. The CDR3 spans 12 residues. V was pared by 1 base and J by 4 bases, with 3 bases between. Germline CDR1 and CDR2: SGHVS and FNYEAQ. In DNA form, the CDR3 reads TGTGCCAGCAGCTTAGGCCCAGATACGCAGTATTTT. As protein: CASSLGPDTQYF.

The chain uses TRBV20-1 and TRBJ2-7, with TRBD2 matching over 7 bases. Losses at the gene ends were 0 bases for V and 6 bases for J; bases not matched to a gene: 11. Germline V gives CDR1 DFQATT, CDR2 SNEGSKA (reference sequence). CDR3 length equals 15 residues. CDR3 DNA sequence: TGCAGTGCTAGAGACCGAAGGGGACTAACAGGCGAGCAGTACTTC. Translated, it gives CSARDRRGLTGEQYF.

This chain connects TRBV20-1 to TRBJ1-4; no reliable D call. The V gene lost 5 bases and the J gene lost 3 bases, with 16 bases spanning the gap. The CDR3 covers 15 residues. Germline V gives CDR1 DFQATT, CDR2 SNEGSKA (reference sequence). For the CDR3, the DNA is TGCAGTGCTGCCGATCTGAGGCTGGCTAATGAAAAACTGTTTTTT. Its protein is CSAADLRLANEKLFF.

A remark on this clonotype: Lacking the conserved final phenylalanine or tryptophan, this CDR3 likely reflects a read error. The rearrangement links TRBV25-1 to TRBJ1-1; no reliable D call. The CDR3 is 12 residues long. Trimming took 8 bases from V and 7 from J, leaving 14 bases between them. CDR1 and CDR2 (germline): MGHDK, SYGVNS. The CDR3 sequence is CASAGYSLEAFL. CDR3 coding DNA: TGTGCCAGCGCTGGATATTCTCTTGAAGCTTTCCTT.

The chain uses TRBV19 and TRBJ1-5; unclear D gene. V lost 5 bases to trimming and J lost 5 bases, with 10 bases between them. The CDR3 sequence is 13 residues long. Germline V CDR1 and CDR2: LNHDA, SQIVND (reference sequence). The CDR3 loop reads CASSYQTDQPQHF. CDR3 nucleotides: TGTGCCAGTAGTTACCAGACCGATCAGCCCCAGCATTTT.

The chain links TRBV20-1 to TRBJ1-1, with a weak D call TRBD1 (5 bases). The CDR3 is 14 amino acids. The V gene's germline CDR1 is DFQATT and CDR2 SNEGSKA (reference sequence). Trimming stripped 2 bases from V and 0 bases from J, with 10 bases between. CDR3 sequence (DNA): TGCAGTGCTAGACGCCAGGGTGTGAACACTGAAGCTTTCTTT. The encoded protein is CSARRQGVNTEAFF.

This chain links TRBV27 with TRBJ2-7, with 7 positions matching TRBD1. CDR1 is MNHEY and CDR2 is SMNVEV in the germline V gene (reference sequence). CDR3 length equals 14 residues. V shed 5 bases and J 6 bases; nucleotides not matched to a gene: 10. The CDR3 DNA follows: TGTGCCAGCAGTGTCCGGGACAGTACGGTCGAGCAGTACTTC. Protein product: CASSVRDSTVEQYF.

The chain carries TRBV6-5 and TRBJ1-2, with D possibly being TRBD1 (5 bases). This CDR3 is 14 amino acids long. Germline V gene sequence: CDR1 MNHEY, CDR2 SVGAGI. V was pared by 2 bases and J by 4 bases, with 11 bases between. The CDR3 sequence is CASSYDSGGYGYTF. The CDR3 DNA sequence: TGTGCCAGCAGTTACGATTCCGGGGGCTATGGCTACACCTTC.

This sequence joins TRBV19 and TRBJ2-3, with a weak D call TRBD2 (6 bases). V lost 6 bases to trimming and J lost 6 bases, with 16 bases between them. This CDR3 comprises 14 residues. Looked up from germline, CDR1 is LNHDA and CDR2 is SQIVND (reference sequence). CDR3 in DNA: TGTGCCAGTAGCACCCCGGGGGTTGGCGATACGCAGTATTTT. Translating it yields CASSTPGVGDTQYF.

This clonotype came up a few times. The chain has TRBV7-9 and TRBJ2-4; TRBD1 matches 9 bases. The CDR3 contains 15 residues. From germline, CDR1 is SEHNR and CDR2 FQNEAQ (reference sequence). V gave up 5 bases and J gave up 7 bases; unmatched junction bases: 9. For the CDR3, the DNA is TGTGCCAGCAGCCCGCGGACAGGGGAAAATAACATTCAGTACTTC. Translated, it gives CASSPRTGENNIQYF.

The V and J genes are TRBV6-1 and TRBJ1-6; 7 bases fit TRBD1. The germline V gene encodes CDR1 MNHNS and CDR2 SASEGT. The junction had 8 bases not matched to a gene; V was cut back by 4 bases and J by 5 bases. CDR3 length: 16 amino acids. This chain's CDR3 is CASSAKAGGNNSPLHF. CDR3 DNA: TGTGCCAGCAGTGCTAAGGCAGGGGGTAATAATTCACCCCTCCACTTT.

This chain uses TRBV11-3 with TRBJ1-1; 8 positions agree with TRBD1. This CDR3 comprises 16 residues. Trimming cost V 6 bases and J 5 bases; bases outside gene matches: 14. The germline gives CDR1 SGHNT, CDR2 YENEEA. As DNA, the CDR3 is TGTGCCAGCAGTTCTCGTAAACAGGGGGTGGTAACTGAAGCTTTCTTT. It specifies CASSSRKQGVVTEAFF.

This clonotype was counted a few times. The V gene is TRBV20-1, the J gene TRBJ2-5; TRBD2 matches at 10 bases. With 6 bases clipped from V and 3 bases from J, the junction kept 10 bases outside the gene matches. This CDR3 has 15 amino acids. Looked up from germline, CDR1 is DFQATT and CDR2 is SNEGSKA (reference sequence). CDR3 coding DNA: TGCAGTGCCCCGAGAGGTAGCGGGAGGAAAGAGACCCAGTACTTC. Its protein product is CSAPRGSGRKETQYF.

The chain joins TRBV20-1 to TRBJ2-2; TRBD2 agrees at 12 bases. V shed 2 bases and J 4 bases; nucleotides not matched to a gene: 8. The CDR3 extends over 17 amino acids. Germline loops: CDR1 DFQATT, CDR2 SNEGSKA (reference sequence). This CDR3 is CSARRTSGTPGTGELFF. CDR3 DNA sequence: TGCAGTGCTAGACGGACTAGCGGGACCCCGGGCACCGGGGAGCTGTTTTTT.

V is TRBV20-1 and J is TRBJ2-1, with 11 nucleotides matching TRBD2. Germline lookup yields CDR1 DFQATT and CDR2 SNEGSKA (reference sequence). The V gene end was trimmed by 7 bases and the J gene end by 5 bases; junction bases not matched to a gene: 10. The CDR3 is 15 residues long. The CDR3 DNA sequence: TGCAGTGGCGGTATTAGCGGGGGGGCCCACAATGAGCAGTTCTTC. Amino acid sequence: CSGGISGGAHNEQFF.

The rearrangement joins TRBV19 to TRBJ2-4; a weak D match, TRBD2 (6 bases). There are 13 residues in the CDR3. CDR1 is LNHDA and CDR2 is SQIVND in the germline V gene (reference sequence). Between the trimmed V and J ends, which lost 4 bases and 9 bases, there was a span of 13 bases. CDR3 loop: CASSTGTSLIQYF. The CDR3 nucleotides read TGTGCCAGTAGTACCGGGACTTCGCTCATTCAGTACTTC. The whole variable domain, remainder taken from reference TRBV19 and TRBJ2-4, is DGGITQSPKYLFRKEGQNVTLSCEQNLNHDAMYWYRQDPGQGLRLIYYSQIVNDFQKGDIAEGYSVSREKKESFPLTVTSAQKNPTAFYLCASSTGTSLIQYFGAGTRLSVL.

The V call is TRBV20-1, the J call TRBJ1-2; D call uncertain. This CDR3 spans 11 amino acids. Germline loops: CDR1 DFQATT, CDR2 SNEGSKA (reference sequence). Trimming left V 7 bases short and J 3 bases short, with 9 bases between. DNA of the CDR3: TGCAGTGGCAACGGGGACTATGGCTACACCTTC. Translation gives CSGNGDYGYTF.

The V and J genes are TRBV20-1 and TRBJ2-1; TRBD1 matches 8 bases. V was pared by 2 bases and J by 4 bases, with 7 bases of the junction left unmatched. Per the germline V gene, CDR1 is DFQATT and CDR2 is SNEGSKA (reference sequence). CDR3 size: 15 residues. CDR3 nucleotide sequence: TGCAGTGCTAGAAGGACAGGGACGATTTACAATGAGCAGTTCTTC. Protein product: CSARRTGTIYNEQFF.